A single sample gave rise to the 26 T cell receptor beta chains below, sequenced in a study of Ad26.COV2.S vaccination and SARS-CoV-2 variants (dated by TCRdb to the early 2020s). The library came from the immunoSEQ multiplex PCR assay. In its TCRdb copy, this immuneACCESS table keeps in-frame sequences only and misses some clones. Where compared with another copy, unresolved V genes explain less than half of these, and the others have no known cause. The table for this sample lists 250,000 to 300,000 clones; around 87% of them were counted only once. The ten largest clones take up about 3.1% of the sample. This specimen's treatment or condition label, interpreted: around 19 received Ad26.COV2.S at low or high dose, single or two shots; roughly five received placebo; per-sample allocation not given. Repertoires of vaccine and placebo recipients were sequenced from samples taken on day 63 after the first injection.

The sequenced sample was peripheral blood, obtained in a trial of Ad26.COV2.S vaccine versus placebo. Receptor source: a person between 18 and 65 years old who received the Ad26.COV2.S COVID-19 vaccine or a placebo.

The chain uses TRBV7-9 and TRBJ2-1; tentatively, D is TRBD1 or TRBD2 (5 bases each). V shed 5 bases and J shed 1 base, with 15 bases lying between them. The CDR3 is made up of 16 amino acids. In germline, CDR1 is SEHNR, CDR2 FQNEAQ (reference sequence). This CDR3 reads CASSPSRGLSYNEQFF. The CDR3 DNA follows: TGTGCCAGCAGCCCGTCGAGGGGCCTGTCCTACAATGAGCAGTTCTTC.

The chain has TRBV19 and TRBJ1-4; D not resolved. There are 13 residues in the CDR3. Per the germline V gene, CDR1 is LNHDA and CDR2 is SQIVND (reference sequence). V gave up 6 bases and J gave up 6 bases, with 11 bases separating them. The CDR3 sequence is CASRESNDEKLFF. The CDR3 DNA sequence: TGTGCCAGTAGGGAGTCAAACGATGAAAAACTGTTTTTT. The variable domain in full, with the rest retrieved from reference TRBV19 and TRBJ1-4, is DGGITQSPKYLFRKEGQNVTLSCEQNLNHDAMYWYRQDPGQGLRLIYYSQIVNDFQKGDIAEGYSVSREKKESFPLTVTSAQKNPTAFYLCASRESNDEKLFFGSGTQLSVL.

The V call is TRBV12-5, the J call TRBJ1-1; no reliable D call. The CDR3 runs 16 residues. V was clipped by 2 bases and J by 4 bases, with 17 bases between them. Germline V CDR1 and CDR2: LGHNT, FRNRAP. This chain's CDR3 is CASGLTHGQVPTEAFF. The CDR3 coding sequence is TGTGCTAGTGGTTTGACTCACGGGCAGGTCCCCACTGAAGCTTTCTTT.

The V call is TRBV27, the J call TRBJ2-7; D is perhaps TRBD1 or TRBD2 (6 bases each). CDR1 is MNHEY, CDR2 SMNVEV, per germline (reference sequence). V lost 4 bases, J lost 2 bases, and 15 bases lay in between. This CDR3 region has 15 residues. In DNA form, the CDR3 reads TGTGCCAGCAGTTCCACCGGGGGCGTTACCTACGAGCAGTACTTC. Translated, it gives CASSSTGGVTYEQYF.

The chain combines TRBV10-3 with TRBJ2-3; D gene unclear. The ends were cut back, 6 bases at V and 2 bases at J, with 12 bases in the middle. The CDR3 is 14 amino acids. Germline values: CDR1 ENHRY, CDR2 SYGVKD. CDR3 coding DNA: TGTGCCATCAGCTTCGACAAGATCACAGATACGCAGTATTTT. It encodes CAISFDKITDTQYF.

As regards this clone: Compared with germline, one end of the junction differs, possibly owing to a read error. The chain combines TRBV11-2 with TRBJ2-3; D remains ambiguous. The germline V gene encodes CDR1 SGHAT and CDR2 FQNNGV. The CDR3 consists of 15 residues. CDR3 in DNA: TGTGCCAGCAGCTTAAGCTCAAACAGCATAGATACGCAGTATTTT. It yields the protein CASSLSSNSIDTQYF.

In its sample, this clone was seen a few times. The chain combines TRBV18 with TRBJ1-5; TRBD1 matches 7 bases. CDR3 size: 16 residues. J was trimmed by 6 bases and V by 2 bases; bases with no gene match: 10. Germline-derived CDR1 and CDR2 are KGHSH and LQKENI. The CDR3 spells CASSPARTGSGQPQHF. The CDR3 coding sequence is TGTGCCAGCTCACCAGCCAGGACAGGATCGGGTCAGCCCCAGCATTTT.

V and J are TRBV5-8 and TRBJ1-1; D is undetermined. Germline values: CDR1 SGHTS, CDR2 YDEGEE. The CDR3 is made up of 12 amino acids. The V end lost 3 bases, the J end lost 8 bases, and 11 bases lay between the germline ends. Here the CDR3 DNA reads TGTGCCAGCAGCTATCTTTGGGCGGAAGCTTTCTTT. Its protein is CASSYLWAEAFF. Supplemented by reference TRBV5-8 and TRBJ1-1, the full variable domain reads EAGVTQSPTHLIKTRGQQATLRCSPISGHTSVYWYQQALGLGLQFLLWYDEGEERNRGNFPPRFSGRQFPNYSSELNVNALELEDSALYLCASSYLWAEAFFGQGTRLTVV.

In this sample, this clone turned up once. The chain recombines TRBV10-3 with TRBJ1-4, with 10 bases that match TRBD1. This CDR3 is built from 14 residues. Germline V CDR1 and CDR2: ENHRY, SYGVKD. Unmatched junction bases numbered 5, after V lost 2 bases and J lost 11 bases. The chain's CDR3 is CAISEGQGVRKLFF. The CDR3 DNA is TGTGCCATCAGTGAGGGACAGGGGGTCCGGAAACTGTTTTTT.

The J gene is TRBJ2-2, the V gene TRBV19; perhaps TRBD1 as D (6 bases). Trimming cost V 10 bases and J 0 bases, with 9 bases left between them. The length of the CDR3 is 13 residues. Germline values: CDR1 LNHDA, CDR2 SQIVND (reference sequence). The CDR3 sequence: CATRDTNTGELFF. CDR3 DNA sequence: TGTGCCACCCGGGACACGAACACCGGGGAGCTGTTTTTT.

Comment on this clone: The same CDR3 is also encoded by other DNA sequences in this sample. This sequence joins TRBV7-9 and TRBJ1-1, with D possibly matching TRBD1 (5 bases). The CDR3 has 13 amino acids. V was cut by 1 base and J by 4 bases, with 7 bases left in between. CDR1 and CDR2 from the germline V gene are SEHNR and FQNEAQ (reference sequence). The CDR3, as DNA: TGTGCCAGCAGCTTAGGGGGCACCACTGAAGCTTTCTTT. Translating gives CASSLGGTTEAFF. The variable domain in full, completed from reference TRBV7-9 and TRBJ1-1, reads DTGVSQNPRHKITKRGQNVTFRCDPISEHNRLYWYRQTLGQGPEFLTYFQNEAQLEKSRLLSDRFSAERPKGSFSTLEIQRTEQGDSAMYLCASSLGGTTEAFFGQGTRLTVV.

This chain links TRBV11-2 with TRBJ2-1, with D perhaps matching TRBD2 (6 bases). CDR1 is SGHAT, CDR2 FQNNGV, per germline. The CDR3 covers 13 residues. Trimming left V 5 bases short and J 6 bases short, with 11 bases between. The CDR3 sequence is CASSLGLSNEQFF. The CDR3 bases are TGTGCCAGCAGCCTGGGACTTTCCAATGAGCAGTTCTTC.

The chain uses TRBV11-2 and TRBJ1-1; tentative D call: TRBD1 (5 bases). This CDR3 is built from 14 residues. Germline V gives CDR1 SGHAT, CDR2 FQNNGV. Between the trimmed V and J ends, which lost 2 bases and 2 bases, there was a span of 9 bases. The CDR3 nucleotides are TGTGCCAGCAGCTTATGGGGGGGAAACACTGAAGCTTTCTTT. Its protein is CASSLWGGNTEAFF.

The CDR3 sequence: CASSLSSSYEQYF. CDR3 nucleotide sequence: TGTGCCAGCAGCTTATCGTCCAGCTACGAGCAGTACTTC. V and J are TRBV7-6 and TRBJ2-7; D remains unclear. Trimming took 2 bases from V and 3 from J, leaving 8 bases between them. This CDR3 has 13 amino acids. Looked up from germline, CDR1 is SGHVS and CDR2 is FNYEAQ.

The chain joins TRBV7-8 to TRBJ2-7; possible D gene TRBD2, 6 bases. Germline CDR1 and CDR2: SGHVS and FQNEAQ. V was shortened by 5 bases and J by 6 bases, with 8 bases between the two germline ends. The CDR3 runs to 11 residues. The DNA for the CDR3 is TGTGCCAGCAGCCACGGGGGCGAGCAGTACTTC. Translation gives CASSHGGEQYF.

The chain links TRBV7-9 to TRBJ1-5, with D possibly being TRBD1 (5 bases). Germline V lookup: CDR1 SEHNR, CDR2 FQNEAQ (reference sequence). The CDR3 is 18 residues long. Trimming took off 5 bases at V and 8 bases at J, with 28 bases between the two ends. CDR3 sequence (DNA): TGTGCCAGCAGCCCCGGTCGGGTGGGGACGGGGGAAGGTGAGCCCCAGCATTTT. Translation gives CASSPGRVGTGEGEPQHF.

This sequence joins TRBV7-9 and TRBJ2-7; 8 bases fit TRBD2. The V segment lost 1 base and the J segment 3 bases; nucleotides outside the gene matches: 14. The CDR3 extends over 18 amino acids. Germline V gene data show CDR1 as SEHNR and CDR2 as FQNEAQ (reference sequence). The CDR3 DNA sequence: TGTGCCAGCAGCTTAGTCGCCGGGGCTAGCGGGCGAAACTACGAGCAGTACTTC. Translation gives CASSLVAGASGRNYEQYF.

The J gene is TRBJ1-1, the V gene TRBV6-5; possible D gene TRBD1, 6 bases. CDR1 and CDR2 (germline): MNHEY, SVGAGI. Deletions cut 6 bases from V and 1 base from J, with 15 bases between. The CDR3 has 15 amino acids. The CDR3, as DNA: TGTGCCAGCAGCCCACAGGGTACCTCGAACACTGAAGCTTTCTTT. It is translated as CASSPQGTSNTEAFF.

This chain uses TRBV21-1 with TRBJ1-5. TRBV21-1 is designated a pseudogene. The CDR3 spans 14 residues. CDR3 sequence: CASSKEGIDQPQHF. In DNA form, the CDR3 reads TGTGCCAGCAGCAAAGAAGGAATTGATCAGCCCCAGCATTTT.

The genes are TRBV5-1 and TRBJ2-1; 11 nucleotides align to TRBD2. V was pared by 4 bases and J by 3 bases, with 6 bases of the junction left unmatched. Germline loops: CDR1 SGHRS, CDR2 YFSETQ. The CDR3 has 16 residues. The CDR3 loop reads CASSPGTSGYYNEQFF. The DNA for the CDR3 is TGCGCCAGCAGCCCCGGGACTAGCGGTTACTACAATGAGCAGTTCTTC.

J is TRBJ1-1 and V is TRBV6-2 or TRBV6-3; D unresolved. The CDR3 is 13 amino acids. Looked up from germline, CDR1 is MNHEY and CDR2 is SVGEGT. V was clipped by 5 bases and J by 6 bases, with 13 bases between them. CDR3 DNA sequence: TGTGCCAGCAGTGACCCCGGGCAGGCTGAAGCTTTCTTT. It codes for CASSDPGQAEAFF.

The genes are TRBV4-1 and TRBJ2-2; no clear D gene. The CDR3 runs to 18 residues. Trimming stripped 1 base from V and 0 bases from J, with 15 bases between. Looked up from germline, CDR1 is MGHRA and CDR2 is YSYEKL. The CDR3 DNA sequence: TGCGCCAGCAGCCAAGTGTATACGCAGAACGCGAACACCGGGGAGCTGTTTTTT. Protein: CASSQVYTQNANTGELFF.

V gene TRBV5-5 combines with J gene TRBJ2-1; 8 bases are shared with TRBD2. The CDR3 spans 16 residues. V shed 2 bases and J 3 bases; nucleotides not matched to a gene: 7. CDR1 and CDR2 (germline): SGHKS, YYEKEE (reference sequence). CDR3 sequence reads: CASSLAGVPNYNEQFF. CDR3 DNA sequence: TGTGCCAGCAGCTTAGCGGGAGTTCCCAACTACAATGAGCAGTTCTTC.

CDR3: CSVEEGGHAGAFF. In DNA form, the CDR3 reads TGCAGCGTTGAAGAAGGTGGACACGCGGGAGCTTTCTTT. The V gene is TRBV29-1, the J gene TRBJ1-1, with D possibly TRBD1 on 5 matching bases. V lost 0 bases to trimming and J lost 10 bases, with 15 bases between them. Germline loops: CDR1 SQVTM, CDR2 ANQGSEA. The CDR3 is made up of 13 amino acids.

The V call is TRBV18, the J call TRBJ2-7, with TRBD1 as a possible D gene (7 bases). V was pared by 6 bases and J by 3 bases, with 12 bases between. This CDR3 is built from 13 residues. Germline CDR1 is KGHSH and CDR2 is LQKENI. For the CDR3, the DNA is TGTGCCAGCTCCAGGGGGACTCTCTACGAGCAGTACTTC. Translating gives CASSRGTLYEQYF.

This clone was seen once. The chain couples TRBV7-9 to TRBJ1-1; no definite D call. The CDR3 is made up of 15 amino acids. Trimming shortened V by 2 bases and J by 2 bases, and 12 bases separated the two germline ends. CDR1 and CDR2 from the germline V gene are SEHNR and FQNEAQ (reference sequence). The CDR3: CASSLTASYNTEAFF. The CDR3 DNA is TGTGCCAGCAGCTTAACGGCGAGTTACAACACTGAAGCTTTCTTT.